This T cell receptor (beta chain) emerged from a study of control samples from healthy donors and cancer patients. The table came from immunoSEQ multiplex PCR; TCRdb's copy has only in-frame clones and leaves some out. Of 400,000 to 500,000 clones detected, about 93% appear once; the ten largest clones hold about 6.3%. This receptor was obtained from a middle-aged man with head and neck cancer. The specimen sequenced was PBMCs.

In DNA form, the CDR3 reads TGTGCCTGGTCGTCAGGGTCGGGCATTAGCTACGAGCAGTACTTC. This gives the protein CAWSSGSGISYEQYF. This chain connects TRBV30 to TRBJ2-7, with D maybe TRBD1 (5 bases). V lost 5 bases and J 3 bases, leaving 20 bases between the germline ends. This CDR3 has 15 amino acids. Germline V gives CDR1 GTSNPN, CDR2 SVGIG (reference sequence).